This TCR beta chain was captured by sequencing in a study of shared clonotypes between healthy human individuals. Comment on this clone: Antigen specificity is unknown.

Germline loops: CDR1 SGHAT, CDR2 FQNNGV. The CDR3 is 12 amino acids. Between the trimmed V and J ends, which lost 5 bases and 5 bases, there was a span of 6 bases. The study drew all its donors from Caucasian adults living in Nashville, Tennessee. General observations from the study: Generation probabilities were higher for clonotypes shared across all four sorted-subset donors than for unshared ones. Naive subsets typically showed greater estimated richness than memory subsets.

Every subset had its genomic DNA shared out evenly among several immunoSEQ plates. Assay used: immunoSEQ multiplex PCR; TCRdb lists only in-frame clones, some missing. The top ten hold more than 1.5% of the sample, which has hundreds of thousands of clones, around two thirds seen once. The V gene is TRBV11-2, the J gene TRBJ2-2, with D possibly being TRBD2 (5 bases). Material for sequencing was memory CD4+ T cells sorted from blood. The subset denotes: CD45RA-negative fraction. This clonotype was obtained from a woman aged 25 to 39 in good health. Written as DNA, the CDR3 is TGTGCCAGCAGCCGGACTACCGGGGAGCTGTTTTTT. Its protein product is CASSRTTGELFF.